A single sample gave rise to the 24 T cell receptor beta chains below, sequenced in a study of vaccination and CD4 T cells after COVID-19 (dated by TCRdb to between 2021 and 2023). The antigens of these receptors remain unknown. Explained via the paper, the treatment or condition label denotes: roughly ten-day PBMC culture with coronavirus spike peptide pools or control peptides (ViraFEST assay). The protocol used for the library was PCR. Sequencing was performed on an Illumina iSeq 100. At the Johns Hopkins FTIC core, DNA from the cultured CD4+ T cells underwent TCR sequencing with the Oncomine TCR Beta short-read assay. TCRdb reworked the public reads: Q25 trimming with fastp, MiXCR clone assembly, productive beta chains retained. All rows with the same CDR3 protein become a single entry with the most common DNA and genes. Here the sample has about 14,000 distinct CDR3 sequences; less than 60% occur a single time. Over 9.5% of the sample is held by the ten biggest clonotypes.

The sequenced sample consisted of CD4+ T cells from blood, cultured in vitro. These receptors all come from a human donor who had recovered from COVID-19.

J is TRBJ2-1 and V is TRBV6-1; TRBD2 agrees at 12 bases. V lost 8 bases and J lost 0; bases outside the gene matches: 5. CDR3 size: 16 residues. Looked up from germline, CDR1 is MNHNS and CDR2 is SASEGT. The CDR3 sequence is CASARLAGASYNEQFF. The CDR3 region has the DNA TGTGCCAGCGCAAGACTAGCGGGAGCCTCCTACAATGAGCAGTTCTTC.

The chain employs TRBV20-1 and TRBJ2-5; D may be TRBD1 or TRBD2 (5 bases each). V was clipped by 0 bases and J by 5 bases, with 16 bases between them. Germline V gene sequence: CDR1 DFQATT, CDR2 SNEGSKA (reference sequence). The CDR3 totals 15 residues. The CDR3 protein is CSARDFGTPWETQYF. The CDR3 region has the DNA TGCAGTGCTAGAGATTTCGGGACCCCATGGGAGACCCAGTACTTC.

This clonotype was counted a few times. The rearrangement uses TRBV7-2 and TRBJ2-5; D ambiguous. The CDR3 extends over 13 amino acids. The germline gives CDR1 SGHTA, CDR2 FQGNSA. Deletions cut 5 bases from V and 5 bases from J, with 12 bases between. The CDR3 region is CASSRGFGETQYF. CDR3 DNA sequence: TGTGCCAGCAGCCGTGGGTTCGGCGAGACCCAGTACTTC. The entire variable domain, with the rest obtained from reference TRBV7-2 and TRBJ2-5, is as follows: GAGVSQSPSNKVTEKGKDVELRCDPISGHTALYWYRQSLGQGLEFLIYFQGNSAPDKSGLPSDRFSAERTGGSVSTLTIQRTQQEDSAVYLCASSRGFGETQYFGPGTRLLVL.

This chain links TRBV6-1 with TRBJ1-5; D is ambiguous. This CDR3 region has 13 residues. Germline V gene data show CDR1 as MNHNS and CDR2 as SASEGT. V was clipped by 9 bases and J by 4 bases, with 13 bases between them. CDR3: CARGDIGNQPQHF. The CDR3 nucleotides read TGTGCCAGGGGAGATATAGGGAATCAGCCCCAGCATTTT.

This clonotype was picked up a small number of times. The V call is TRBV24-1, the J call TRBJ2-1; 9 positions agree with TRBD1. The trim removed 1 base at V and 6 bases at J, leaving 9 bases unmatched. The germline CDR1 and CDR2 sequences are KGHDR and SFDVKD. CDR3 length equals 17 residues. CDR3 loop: CATSDFVPATGGNEQFF. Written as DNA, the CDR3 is TGTGCCACCAGTGATTTTGTACCAGCGACAGGGGGCAATGAGCAGTTCTTC.

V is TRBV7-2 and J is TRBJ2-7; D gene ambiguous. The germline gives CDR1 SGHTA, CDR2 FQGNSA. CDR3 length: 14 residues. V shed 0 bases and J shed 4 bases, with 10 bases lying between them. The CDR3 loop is CASSLAGPRYEQYF. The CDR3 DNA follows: TGTGCCAGCAGCTTAGCGGGTCCCAGGTACGAGCAGTACTTC.

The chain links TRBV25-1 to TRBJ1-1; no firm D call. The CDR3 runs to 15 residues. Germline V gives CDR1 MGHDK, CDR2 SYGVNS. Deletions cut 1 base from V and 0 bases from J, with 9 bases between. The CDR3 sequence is CASSESGGMNTEAFF. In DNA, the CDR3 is TGTGCCAGCAGTGAATCGGGCGGAATGAACACTGAAGCTTTCTTT.

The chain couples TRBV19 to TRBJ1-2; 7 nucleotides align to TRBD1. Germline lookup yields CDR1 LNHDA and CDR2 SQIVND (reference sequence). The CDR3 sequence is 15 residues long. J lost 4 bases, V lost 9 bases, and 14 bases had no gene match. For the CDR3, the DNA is TGTGCCAGCCGTACCCTAACAGGGGATTTCTATGGCTACACCTTC. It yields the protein CASRTLTGDFYGYTF.

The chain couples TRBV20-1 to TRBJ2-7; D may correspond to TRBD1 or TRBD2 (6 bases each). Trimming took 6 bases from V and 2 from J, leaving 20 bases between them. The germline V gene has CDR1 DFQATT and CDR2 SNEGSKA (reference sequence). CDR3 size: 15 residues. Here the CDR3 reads CSAVGGHGATYEQYF. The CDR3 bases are TGCAGTGCCGTTGGGGGGCACGGGGCTACCTACGAGCAGTACTTC.

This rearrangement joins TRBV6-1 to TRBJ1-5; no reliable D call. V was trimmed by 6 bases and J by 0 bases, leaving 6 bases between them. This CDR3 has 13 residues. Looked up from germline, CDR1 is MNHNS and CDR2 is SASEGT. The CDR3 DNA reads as TGTGCCAGCAGGGCTTATAGCAATCAGCCCCAGCATTTT. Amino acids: CASRAYSNQPQHF.

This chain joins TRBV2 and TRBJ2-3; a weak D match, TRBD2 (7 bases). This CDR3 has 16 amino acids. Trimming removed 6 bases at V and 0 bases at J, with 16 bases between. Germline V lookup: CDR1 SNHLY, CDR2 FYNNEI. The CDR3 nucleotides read TGTGCCAGCAGGCTAAGGGGGGGGTCTAGCACAGATACGCAGTATTTT. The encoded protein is CASRLRGGSSTDTQYF.

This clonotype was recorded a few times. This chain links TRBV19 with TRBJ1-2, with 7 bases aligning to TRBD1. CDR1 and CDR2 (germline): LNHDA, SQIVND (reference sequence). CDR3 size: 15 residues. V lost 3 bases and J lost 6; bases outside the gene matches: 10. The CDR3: CASSIRAQGGDGYTF. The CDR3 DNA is TGTGCCAGTAGTATTCGGGCCCAGGGGGGCGATGGCTACACCTTC.

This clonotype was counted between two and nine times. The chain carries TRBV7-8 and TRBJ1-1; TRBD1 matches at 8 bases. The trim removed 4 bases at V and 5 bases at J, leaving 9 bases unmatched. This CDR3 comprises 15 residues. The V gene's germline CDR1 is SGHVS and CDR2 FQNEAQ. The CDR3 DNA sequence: TGTGCCAGCAGCTCAACGACAGGGGTGGGGACTGAAGCTTTCTTT. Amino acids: CASSSTTGVGTEAFF.

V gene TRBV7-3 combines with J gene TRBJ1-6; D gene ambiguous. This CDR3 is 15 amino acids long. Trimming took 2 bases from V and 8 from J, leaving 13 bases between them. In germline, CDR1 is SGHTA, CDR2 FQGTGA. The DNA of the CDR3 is TGTGCCAGCAGCTTATCAGGCACGGGAGATTCACCCCTCCACTTT. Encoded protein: CASSLSGTGDSPLHF.

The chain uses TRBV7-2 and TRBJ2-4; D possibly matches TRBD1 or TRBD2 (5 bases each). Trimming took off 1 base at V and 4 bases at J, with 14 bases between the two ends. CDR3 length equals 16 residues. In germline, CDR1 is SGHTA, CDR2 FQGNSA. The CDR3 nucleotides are TGTGCCAGCAGCTTAGAGGGGACCCTACCGAAAAACATTCAGTACTTC. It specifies CASSLEGTLPKNIQYF. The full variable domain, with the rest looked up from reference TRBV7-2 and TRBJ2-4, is GAGVSQSPSNKVTEKGKDVELRCDPISGHTALYWYRQSLGQGLEFLIYFQGNSAPDKSGLPSDRFSAERTGGSVSTLTIQRTQQEDSAVYLCASSLEGTLPKNIQYFGAGTRLSVL.

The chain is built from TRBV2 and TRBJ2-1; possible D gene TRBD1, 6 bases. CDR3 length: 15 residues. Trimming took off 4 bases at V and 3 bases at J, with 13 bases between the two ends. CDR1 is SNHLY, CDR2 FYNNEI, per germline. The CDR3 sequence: CASSAERTDYNEQFF. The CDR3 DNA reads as TGTGCCAGCAGTGCCGAACGGACAGACTACAATGAGCAGTTCTTC. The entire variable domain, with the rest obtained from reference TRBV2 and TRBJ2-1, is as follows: EPEVTQTPSHQVTQMGQEVILRCVPISNHLYFYWYRQILGQKVEFLVSFYNNEISEKSEIFDDQFSVERPDGSNFTLKIRSTKLEDSAMYFCASSAERTDYNEQFFGPGTRLTVL.

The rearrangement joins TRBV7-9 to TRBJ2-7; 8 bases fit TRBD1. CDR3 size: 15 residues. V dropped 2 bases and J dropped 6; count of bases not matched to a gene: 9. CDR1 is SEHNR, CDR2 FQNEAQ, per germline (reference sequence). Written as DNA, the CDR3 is TGTGCCAGCAGCTTAAGAAGGGGACAGGTCCTCGAGCAGTACTTC. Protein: CASSLRRGQVLEQYF.

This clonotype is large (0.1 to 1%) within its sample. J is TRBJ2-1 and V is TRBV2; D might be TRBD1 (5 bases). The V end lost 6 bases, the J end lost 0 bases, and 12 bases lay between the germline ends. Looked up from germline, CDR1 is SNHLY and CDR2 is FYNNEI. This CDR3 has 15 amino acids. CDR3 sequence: CASRDSMSSYNEQFF. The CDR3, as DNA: TGTGCCAGCAGAGACAGCATGAGCTCCTACAATGAGCAGTTCTTC.

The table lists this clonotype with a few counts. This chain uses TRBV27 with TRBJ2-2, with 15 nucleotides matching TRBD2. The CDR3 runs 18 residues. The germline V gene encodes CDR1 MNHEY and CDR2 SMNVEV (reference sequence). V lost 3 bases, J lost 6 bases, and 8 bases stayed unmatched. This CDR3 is CASSFRGLAGGFAGELFF. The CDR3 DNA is TGTGCCAGCAGTTTTCGAGGACTAGCGGGAGGGTTTGCCGGGGAGCTGTTTTTT.

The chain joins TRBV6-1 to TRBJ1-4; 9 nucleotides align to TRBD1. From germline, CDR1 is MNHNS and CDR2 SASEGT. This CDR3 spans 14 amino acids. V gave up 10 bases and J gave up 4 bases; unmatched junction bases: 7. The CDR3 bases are TGTGCCACCAGGGACAGGGCTAATAATGAAAAACTGTTTTTT. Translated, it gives CATRDRANNEKLFF.

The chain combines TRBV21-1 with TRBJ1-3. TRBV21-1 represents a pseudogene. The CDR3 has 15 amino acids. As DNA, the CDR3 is TGTGCCAGCAGCAGTTACGGGACTTATGCCTACACCATATATTTT. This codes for CASSSYGTYAYTIYF.

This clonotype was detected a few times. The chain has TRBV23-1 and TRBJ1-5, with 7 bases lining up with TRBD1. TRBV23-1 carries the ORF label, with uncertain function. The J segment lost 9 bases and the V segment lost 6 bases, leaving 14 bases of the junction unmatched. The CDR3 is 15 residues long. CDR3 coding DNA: TGCGCCAGCAGCCCTCGACAGGGACCCTTTAGGCCCCAGCATTTT. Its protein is CASSPRQGPFRPQHF.

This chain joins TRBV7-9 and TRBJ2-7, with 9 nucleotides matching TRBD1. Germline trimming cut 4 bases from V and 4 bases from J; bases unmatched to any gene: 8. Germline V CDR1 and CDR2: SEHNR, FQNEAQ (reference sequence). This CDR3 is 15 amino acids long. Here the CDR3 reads CASSSRTGVDYEQYF. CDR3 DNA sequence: TGTGCCAGCAGCTCCCGGACAGGGGTCGATTACGAGCAGTACTTC.

CDR3 coding DNA: TGCGCCAGCAGCCAAGACGGGTCTACTACCCAGTACTTC. Amino acid sequence: CASSQDGSTTQYF. V is TRBV4-1 and J is TRBJ2-5; the D is unclear. Trimming shortened V by 0 bases and J by 8 bases, and 10 bases separated the two germline ends. The CDR3 loop spans 13 amino acids. Per germline, CDR1 MGHRA and CDR2 YSYEKL.